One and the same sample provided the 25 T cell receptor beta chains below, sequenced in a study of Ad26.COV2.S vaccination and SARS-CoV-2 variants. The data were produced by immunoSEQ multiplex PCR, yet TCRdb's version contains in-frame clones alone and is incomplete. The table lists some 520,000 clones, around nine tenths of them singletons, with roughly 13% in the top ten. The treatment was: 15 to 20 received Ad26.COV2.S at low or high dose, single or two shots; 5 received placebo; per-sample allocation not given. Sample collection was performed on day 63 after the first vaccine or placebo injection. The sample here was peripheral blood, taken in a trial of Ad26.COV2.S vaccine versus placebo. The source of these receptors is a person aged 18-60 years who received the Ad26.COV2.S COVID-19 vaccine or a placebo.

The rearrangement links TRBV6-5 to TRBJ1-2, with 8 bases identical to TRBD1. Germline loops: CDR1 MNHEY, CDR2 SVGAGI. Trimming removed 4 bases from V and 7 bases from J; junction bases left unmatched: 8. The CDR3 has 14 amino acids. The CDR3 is CASSSRQGLGGYTF. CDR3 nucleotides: TGTGCCAGCAGTTCACGACAGGGGCTTGGTGGCTACACCTTC.

As DNA, the CDR3 is TGTGCCACCAGTGATTTAGGGGGCCCGTACGAGACCCAGTACTTC. Its translation: CATSDLGGPYETQYF. The genes are TRBV24-1 and TRBJ2-5, with 7 bases identical to TRBD1. CDR3 length: 15 residues. Germline V gives CDR1 KGHDR, CDR2 SFDVKD. With 1 base clipped from V and 5 bases from J, the junction kept 6 bases outside the gene matches.

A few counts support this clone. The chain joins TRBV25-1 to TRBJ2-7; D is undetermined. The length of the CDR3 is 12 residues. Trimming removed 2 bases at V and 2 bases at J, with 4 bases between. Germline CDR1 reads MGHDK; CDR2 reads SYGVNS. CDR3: CASSEDTYEQYF. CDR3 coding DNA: TGTGCCAGCAGTGAAGATACCTACGAGCAGTACTTC.

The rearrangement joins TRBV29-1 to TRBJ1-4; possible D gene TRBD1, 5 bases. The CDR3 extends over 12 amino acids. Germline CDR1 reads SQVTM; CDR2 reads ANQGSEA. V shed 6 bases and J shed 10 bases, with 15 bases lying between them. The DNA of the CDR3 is TGCAGCGTGGGGGATCCTAGTGCAAAACTGTTTTTT. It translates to CSVGDPSAKLFF.

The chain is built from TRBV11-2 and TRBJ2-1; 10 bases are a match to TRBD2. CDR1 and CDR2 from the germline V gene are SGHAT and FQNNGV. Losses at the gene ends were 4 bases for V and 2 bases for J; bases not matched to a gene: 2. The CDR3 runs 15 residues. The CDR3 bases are TGTGCCAGCAGCTCTAGCGGGAGCACCTACAATGAGCAGTTCTTC. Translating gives CASSSSGSTYNEQFF.

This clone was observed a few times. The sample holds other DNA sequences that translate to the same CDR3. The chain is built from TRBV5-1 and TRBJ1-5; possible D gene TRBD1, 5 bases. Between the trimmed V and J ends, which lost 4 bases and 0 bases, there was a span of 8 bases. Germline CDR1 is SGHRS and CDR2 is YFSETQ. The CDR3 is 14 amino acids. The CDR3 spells CASSRDGSNQPQHF. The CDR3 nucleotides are TGCGCCAGCAGCCGGGACGGTAGCAATCAGCCCCAGCATTTT.

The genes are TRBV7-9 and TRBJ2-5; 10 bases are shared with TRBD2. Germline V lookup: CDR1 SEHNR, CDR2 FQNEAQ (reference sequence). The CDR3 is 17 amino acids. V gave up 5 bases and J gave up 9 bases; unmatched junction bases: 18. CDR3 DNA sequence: TGTGCCAGCAGCGACCCCCGGACTAGCGGAAATGCGGGGGCCCAGTACTTC. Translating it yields CASSDPRTSGNAGAQYF.

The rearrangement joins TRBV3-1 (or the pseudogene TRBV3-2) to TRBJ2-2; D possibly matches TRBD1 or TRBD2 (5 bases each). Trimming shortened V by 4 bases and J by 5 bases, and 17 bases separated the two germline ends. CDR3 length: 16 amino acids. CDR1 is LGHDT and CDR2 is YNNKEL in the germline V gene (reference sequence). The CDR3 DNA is TGTGCCAGCAGCCCGGACTTAGCGAGGGGTACCGGGGAGCTGTTTTTT. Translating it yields CASSPDLARGTGELFF.

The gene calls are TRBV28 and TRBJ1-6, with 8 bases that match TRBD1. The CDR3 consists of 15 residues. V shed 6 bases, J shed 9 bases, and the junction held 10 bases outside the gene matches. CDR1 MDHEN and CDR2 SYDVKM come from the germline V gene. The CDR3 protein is CASRTRGRLGSPLHF. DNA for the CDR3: TGTGCCAGCAGAACCAGGGGGCGATTGGGTTCACCCCTCCACTTT. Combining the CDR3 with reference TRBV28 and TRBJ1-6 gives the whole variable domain DVKVTQSSRYLVKRTGEKVFLECVQDMDHENMFWYRQDPGLGLRLIYFSYDVKMKEKGDIPEGYSVSREKKERFSLILESASTNQTSMYLCASRTRGRLGSPLHFGNGTRLTVT.

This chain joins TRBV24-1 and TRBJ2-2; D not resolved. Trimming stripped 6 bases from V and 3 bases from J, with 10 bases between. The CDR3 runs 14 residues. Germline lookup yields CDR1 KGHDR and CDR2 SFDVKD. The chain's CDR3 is CATSRVDHTGELFF. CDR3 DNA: TGTGCCACCAGTCGGGTTGACCACACCGGGGAGCTGTTTTTT.

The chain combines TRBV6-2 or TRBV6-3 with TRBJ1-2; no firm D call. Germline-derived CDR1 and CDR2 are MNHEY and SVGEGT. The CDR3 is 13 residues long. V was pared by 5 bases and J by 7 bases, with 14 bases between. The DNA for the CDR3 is TGTGCCAGCAGTCCCCTAATATCGGGTGGCTACACCTTC. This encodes CASSPLISGGYTF.

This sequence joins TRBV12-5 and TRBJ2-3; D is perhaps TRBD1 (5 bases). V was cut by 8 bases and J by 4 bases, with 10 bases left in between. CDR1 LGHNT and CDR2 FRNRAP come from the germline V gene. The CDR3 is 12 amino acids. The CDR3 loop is CASRGAADTQYF. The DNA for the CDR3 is TGTGCTAGTCGTGGGGCGGCAGATACGCAGTATTTT.

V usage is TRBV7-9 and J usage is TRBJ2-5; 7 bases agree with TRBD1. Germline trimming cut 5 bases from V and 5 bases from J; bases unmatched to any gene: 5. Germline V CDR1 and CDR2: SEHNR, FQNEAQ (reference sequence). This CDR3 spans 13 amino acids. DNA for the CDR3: TGTGCCAGCAGCGCGACAGGGTACGAGACCCAGTACTTC. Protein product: CASSATGYETQYF.

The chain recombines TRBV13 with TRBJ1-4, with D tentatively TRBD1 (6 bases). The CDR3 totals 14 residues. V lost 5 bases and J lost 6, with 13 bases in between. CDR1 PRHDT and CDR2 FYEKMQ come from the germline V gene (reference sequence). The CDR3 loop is CASSPQGRDEKLFF. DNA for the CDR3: TGTGCCAGCAGCCCTCAGGGGAGGGATGAAAAACTGTTTTTT.

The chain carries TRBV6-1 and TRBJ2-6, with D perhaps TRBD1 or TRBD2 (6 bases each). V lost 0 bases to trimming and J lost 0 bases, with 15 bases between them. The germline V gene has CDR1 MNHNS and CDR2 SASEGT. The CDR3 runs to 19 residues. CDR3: CASSEAGGGRPSGANVLTF. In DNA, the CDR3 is TGTGCCAGCAGTGAAGCAGGGGGAGGAAGACCCTCTGGGGCCAACGTCCTGACTTTC.

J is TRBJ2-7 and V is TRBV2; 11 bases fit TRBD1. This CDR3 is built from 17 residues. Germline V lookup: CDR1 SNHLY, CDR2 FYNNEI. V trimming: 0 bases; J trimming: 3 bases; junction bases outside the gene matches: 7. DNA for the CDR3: TGTGCCAGCAGTGAAGCGGGCCTTGGGACAGGGGGCTACGAGCAGTACTTC. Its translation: CASSEAGLGTGGYEQYF.

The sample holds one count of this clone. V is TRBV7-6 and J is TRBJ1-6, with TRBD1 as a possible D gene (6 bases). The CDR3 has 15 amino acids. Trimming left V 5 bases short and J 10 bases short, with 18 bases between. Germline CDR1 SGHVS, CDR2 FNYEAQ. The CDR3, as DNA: TGTGCCAGCAGCCCTTCAGGACAGACAAGCTCACCCCTCCACTTT. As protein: CASSPSGQTSSPLHF.

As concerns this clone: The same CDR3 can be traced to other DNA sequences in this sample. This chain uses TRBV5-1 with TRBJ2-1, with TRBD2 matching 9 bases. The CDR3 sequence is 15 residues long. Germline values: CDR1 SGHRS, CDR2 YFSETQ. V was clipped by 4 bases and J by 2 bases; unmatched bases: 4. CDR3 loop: CASSPGLATYNEQFF. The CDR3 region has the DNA TGCGCCAGCAGCCCAGGACTAGCGACCTACAATGAGCAGTTCTTC.

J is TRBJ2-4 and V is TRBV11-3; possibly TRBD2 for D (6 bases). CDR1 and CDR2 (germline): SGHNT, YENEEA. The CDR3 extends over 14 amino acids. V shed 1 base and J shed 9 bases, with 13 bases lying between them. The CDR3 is CASSLGGGKGIQYF. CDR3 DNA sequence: TGTGCCAGCAGCTTAGGTGGCGGGAAGGGCATTCAGTACTTC.

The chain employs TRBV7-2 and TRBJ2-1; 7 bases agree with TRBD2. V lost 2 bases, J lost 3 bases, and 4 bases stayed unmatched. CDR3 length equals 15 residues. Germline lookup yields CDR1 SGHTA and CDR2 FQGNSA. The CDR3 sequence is CASSLLAVSYNEQFF. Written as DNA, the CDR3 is TGTGCCAGCAGCTTACTAGCGGTGAGCTACAATGAGCAGTTCTTC.

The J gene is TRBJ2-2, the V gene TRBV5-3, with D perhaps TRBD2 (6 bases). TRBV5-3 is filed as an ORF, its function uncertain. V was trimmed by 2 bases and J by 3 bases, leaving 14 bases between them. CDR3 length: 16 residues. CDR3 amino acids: CARSFIRECDTGELFF. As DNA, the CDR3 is TGTGCCAGAAGCTTTATACGGGAGTGTGACACCGGGGAGCTGTTTTTT.

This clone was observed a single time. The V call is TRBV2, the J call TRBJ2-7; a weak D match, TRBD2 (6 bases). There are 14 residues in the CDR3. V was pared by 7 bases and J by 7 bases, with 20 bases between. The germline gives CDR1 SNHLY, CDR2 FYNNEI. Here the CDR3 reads CASTRERKGREQYF. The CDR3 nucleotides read TGTGCCAGCACCAGGGAGCGGAAAGGGAGGGAGCAGTACTTC.

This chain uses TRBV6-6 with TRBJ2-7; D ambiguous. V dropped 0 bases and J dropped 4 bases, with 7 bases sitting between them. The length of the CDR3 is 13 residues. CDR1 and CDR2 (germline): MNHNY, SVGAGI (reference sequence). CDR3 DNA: TGTGCCAGCAGTTACTCGTTACTTTACGAGCAGTACTTC. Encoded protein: CASSYSLLYEQYF.

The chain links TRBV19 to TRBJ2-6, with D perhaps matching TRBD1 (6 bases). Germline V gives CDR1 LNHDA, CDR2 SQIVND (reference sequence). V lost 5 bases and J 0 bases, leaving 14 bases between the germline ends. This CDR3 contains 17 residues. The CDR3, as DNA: TGTGCCAGTAGTTCCTCCGGGACAATCTCTGGGGCCAACGTCCTGACTTTC. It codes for CASSSSGTISGANVLTF.

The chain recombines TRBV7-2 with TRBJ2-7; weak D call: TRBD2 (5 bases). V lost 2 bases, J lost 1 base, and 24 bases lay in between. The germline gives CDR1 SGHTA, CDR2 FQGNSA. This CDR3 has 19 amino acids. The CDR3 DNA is TGTGCCAGCAGCTTAATCTCCCCCGCTCCGGGCTCGGGATCCTACGAGCAGTACTTC. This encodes CASSLISPAPGSGSYEQYF.